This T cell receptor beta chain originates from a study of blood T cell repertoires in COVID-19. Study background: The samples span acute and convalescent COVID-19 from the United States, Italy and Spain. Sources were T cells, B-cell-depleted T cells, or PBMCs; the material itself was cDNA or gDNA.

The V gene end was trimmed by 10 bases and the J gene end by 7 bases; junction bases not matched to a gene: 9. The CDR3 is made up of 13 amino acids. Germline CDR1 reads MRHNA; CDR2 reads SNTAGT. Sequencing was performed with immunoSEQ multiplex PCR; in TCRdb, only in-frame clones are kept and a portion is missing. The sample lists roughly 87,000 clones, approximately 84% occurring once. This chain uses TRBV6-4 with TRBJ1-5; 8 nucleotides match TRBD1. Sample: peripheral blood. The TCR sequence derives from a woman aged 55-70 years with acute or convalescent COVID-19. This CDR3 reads CATSTGVGQPQHF. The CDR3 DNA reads TGTGCCACATCGACAGGGGTAGGACAGCCCCAGCATTTT.